This entry lists 19 T cell receptor beta chains sequenced from one sample in a study of glioma-infiltrating T cells. Using RNA template, CDR3s of TCR alpha and beta were amplified with iRepertoire arm-PCR. One entry per CDR3 protein results from TCRdb running MiXCR on the multiplex PCR reads. The data hold about 380,000 distinct CDR3 sequences, with more than 35% observed a single time. Sequences were obtained from glioma tissue, nonneoplastic brain tissue, or PBMCs (not recorded which). These receptors were taken from a human donor with low-grade glioma or glioblastoma, undergoing nonglioma brain surgery, or in good health (not recorded which).

This clonotype was detected ten times or more. V and J are TRBV6-1 and TRBJ2-3, with a possible D match to TRBD2 (5 bases). The CDR3 is made up of 14 amino acids. V was trimmed by 5 bases and J by 0 bases, leaving 9 bases between them. Germline CDR1 and CDR2: MNHNS and SASEGT. The CDR3 protein is CASSSSFSTDTQYF. As DNA, the CDR3 is TGTGCCAGCAGTTCTAGCTTTAGCACAGATACGCAGTATTTT.

This clonotype was picked up a small number of times. The chain has TRBV3-1 and TRBJ1-2; D perhaps matches TRBD1 (5 bases). The germline CDR1 and CDR2 sequences are LGHDT and YNNKEL (reference sequence). The CDR3 extends over 12 amino acids. The germline V and J ends were trimmed by 3 bases and 8 bases, with 10 bases remaining between them. The DNA of the CDR3 is TGTGCCAGCAGCCAGAGGGGTGGCGGCTACACCTTC. Protein product: CASSQRGGGYTF.

About this clonotype: A much larger clone differs from this one at a single base, so this may be a read error. The genes are TRBV20-1 and TRBJ1-6; 9 nucleotides match TRBD1. The CDR3 loop spans 16 amino acids. Germline assignment: CDR1 DFQATT and CDR2 SNEGSKA (reference sequence). V shed 1 base, J shed 12 bases, and the junction held 13 bases outside the gene matches. In nucleotides, the CDR3 is TGCAGTGCTAGAGGAATGGACAGGGGAGGTGATTTACCCCTCCACTTT. It encodes CSARGMDRGGDLPLHF.

This clonotype has only a few counts. This CDR3 reads CSACRDRQETQYF. The CDR3 region has the DNA TGCAGTGCTTGCCGGGACAGGCAAGAGACCCAGTACTTC. This chain uses TRBV20-1 with TRBJ2-5; 8 bases map to TRBD1. The ends lost 5 bases at V and 2 bases at J; junction bases unmatched: 4. This CDR3 is built from 13 residues. Germline loops: CDR1 DFQATT, CDR2 SNEGSKA (reference sequence).

This clonotype was seen many times. V usage is TRBV27 and J usage is TRBJ1-2; the D is unclear. CDR3 length equals 13 residues. In germline, CDR1 is MNHEY, CDR2 SMNVEV (reference sequence). The V gene lost 3 bases and the J gene lost 8 bases, with 13 bases spanning the gap. The CDR3 sequence is CASSFGGWSGYTF. CDR3 nucleotide sequence: TGTGCCAGCAGTTTCGGAGGGTGGAGCGGCTACACCTTC.

As to this clonotype: The CDR3 end shows no conserved phenylalanine or tryptophan, and so a read error is likely. J is TRBJ1-1 and V is TRBV4-1, with D maybe TRBD1 (6 bases). Trimming shortened V by 0 bases and J by 0 bases, and 11 bases separated the two germline ends. From germline, CDR1 is MGHRA and CDR2 YSYEKL. The CDR3 loop spans 16 amino acids. CDR3: CASSQEGAGMNTEAFS. The CDR3 DNA is TGCGCCAGCAGCCAAGAGGGGGCCGGGATGAACACTGAAGCTTTCTCT.

This clonotype was detected a few times. V is TRBV10-3 and J is TRBJ2-7; no clear D gene. Per germline, CDR1 ENHRY and CDR2 SYGVKD. Trimming left V 2 bases short and J 6 bases short, with 5 bases between. CDR3 length equals 11 residues. CDR3 nucleotides: TGTGCCATCAGTGAGAACCGCGAGCAGTACTTC. It translates to CAISENREQYF.

This clonotype was counted ten times or more. The rearrangement joins TRBV27 to TRBJ2-7, with 7 nucleotides matching TRBD1. Germline trimming cut 2 bases from V and 5 bases from J; bases unmatched to any gene: 12. The CDR3 totals 16 residues. Germline loops: CDR1 MNHEY, CDR2 SMNVEV (reference sequence). This chain's CDR3 is CASSLISFGTVNEQYF. The DNA for the CDR3 is TGTGCCAGCAGTTTAATTTCTTTTGGGACAGTCAACGAGCAGTACTTC.

This clonotype was counted a few times. The chain has TRBV20-1 and TRBJ2-2; 11 bases map to TRBD2. Looked up from germline, CDR1 is DFQATT and CDR2 is SNEGSKA (reference sequence). With 0 bases clipped from V and 5 bases from J, the junction kept 5 bases outside the gene matches. This CDR3 has 16 residues. CDR3 nucleotide sequence: TGCAGTGCTAGAGATGCTAGCGGGAGGAAGACCGGGGAGCTGTTTTTT. Amino acids: CSARDASGRKTGELFF.

Of note for this clonotype: This clone may be a read error of a much larger clone one base away. The chain uses TRBV28 and TRBJ2-7, with 7 bases fitting TRBD1. The V and J ends lost 8 bases and 7 bases, in that order; junction bases with no gene match: 14. This CDR3 region has 14 residues. Germline V gene sequence: CDR1 MDHEN, CDR2 SYDVKM. CDR3 loop: CASGSGTVDREQYF. The CDR3 DNA reads as TGTGCCAGCGGGTCCGGGACAGTCGACAGGGAGCAGTACTTC.

This clonotype was seen many times. V is TRBV28 and J is TRBJ1-2, with TRBD1 identical over 7 bases. The germline CDR1 and CDR2 sequences are MDHEN and SYDVKM. The CDR3 totals 13 residues. V gave up 5 bases and J gave up 4 bases; unmatched junction bases: 4. In DNA form, the CDR3 reads TGTGCCAGCAGTCCAAGGGGGCTCTATGGCTACACCTTC. This translates into CASSPRGLYGYTF.

This clonotype has a count of ten or more. The rearrangement uses TRBV6-1 and TRBJ1-1; possibly TRBD1 for D (6 bases). Per germline, CDR1 MNHNS and CDR2 SASEGT. Trimming took off 7 bases at V and 4 bases at J, with 19 bases between the two ends. This CDR3 is 15 amino acids long. The CDR3 DNA follows: TGTGCCAGCATTTTAGGGGGGGCGATCCCCACTGAAGCTTTCTTT. Translation gives CASILGGAIPTEAFF.

This clonotype was observed a few times. The V and J genes are TRBV20-1 and TRBJ2-1, with TRBD2 identical over 10 bases. V was clipped by 1 base and J by 5 bases; unmatched bases: 8. Germline V gene data show CDR1 as DFQATT and CDR2 as SNEGSKA (reference sequence). This CDR3 comprises 16 residues. The CDR3 reads CSARGALAGDNNEQFF. The CDR3 bases are TGCAGTGCTAGAGGTGCTCTAGCGGGAGATAACAATGAGCAGTTCTTC.

This clonotype has only a few counts. The chain joins TRBV11-1 to TRBJ2-7; 10 bases line up with TRBD1. Germline trimming cut 4 bases from V and 0 bases from J; bases unmatched to any gene: 9. This CDR3 has 17 amino acids. The germline gives CDR1 SGHAT, CDR2 FQDESV (reference sequence). CDR3 coding DNA: TGTGCCAGCAGCTCCCCGGGACAGGGGAGATACTCCTACGAGCAGTACTTC. This translates into CASSSPGQGRYSYEQYF.

The genes are TRBV7-2 and TRBJ2-1; 12 positions agree with TRBD2. The CDR3 loop spans 16 amino acids. CDR1 is SGHTA and CDR2 is FQGNSA in the germline V gene. The trim removed 4 bases at V and 6 bases at J, leaving 7 bases unmatched. CDR3 sequence reads: CASSSRTSGTPNEQFF. Here the CDR3 DNA reads TGTGCCAGCAGCTCCAGGACTAGCGGGACCCCCAATGAGCAGTTCTTC. The entire variable domain, with the rest obtained from reference TRBV7-2 and TRBJ2-1, is as follows: GAGVSQSPSNKVTEKGKDVELRCDPISGHTALYWYRQSLGQGLEFLIYFQGNSAPDKSGLPSDRFSAERTGGSVSTLTIQRTQQEDSAVYLCASSSRTSGTPNEQFFGPGTRLTVL.

This clonotype was recorded a few times. The chain is built from TRBV6-2 or TRBV6-3 and TRBJ2-2, with 12 bases that match TRBD2. The CDR3 has 16 amino acids. Germline CDR1 is MNHEY and CDR2 is SVGEGT. The V segment lost 6 bases and the J segment 4 bases; nucleotides outside the gene matches: 6. In DNA form, the CDR3 reads TGTGCCAGCAGCTCTAGACTAGCGGGAGCCACCGGGGAGCTGTTTTTT. Protein: CASSSRLAGATGELFF.

In this sample, this clonotype turned up many times. The chain recombines TRBV25-1 with TRBJ1-1, with a weak D call TRBD1 (5 bases). Trimming took off 3 bases at V and 3 bases at J, with 14 bases between the two ends. The CDR3 consists of 15 residues. CDR1 is MGHDK and CDR2 is SYGVNS in the germline V gene. The DNA of the CDR3 is TGTGCCAGCAGTGAGGGTTGGGGGGAGGACACTGAAGCTTTCTTT. It codes for CASSEGWGEDTEAFF.

This chain joins TRBV27 and TRBJ1-4; TRBD1 matches at 8 bases. Germline V CDR1 and CDR2: MNHEY, SMNVEV (reference sequence). This CDR3 is built from 14 residues. V was pared by 4 bases and J by 7 bases, with 5 bases of the junction left unmatched. This chain's CDR3 is CASSWGTGGEKLFF. The CDR3 bases are TGTGCCAGCAGTTGGGGAACAGGGGGTGAAAAACTGTTTTTT.

Comment on this clonotype: This sequence may be a read error, since a much larger clone differs from it by one base. V is TRBV15 and J is TRBJ1-2; D unclear. CDR1 and CDR2 from the germline V gene are LNHNV and YYDKDF (reference sequence). The CDR3 runs 16 residues. The CDR3 sequence: CATSRAAGAETYGHTF. The CDR3 bases are TGTGCCACCAGCAGAGCGGCAGGAGCGGAGACCTATGGCCACACCTTC.